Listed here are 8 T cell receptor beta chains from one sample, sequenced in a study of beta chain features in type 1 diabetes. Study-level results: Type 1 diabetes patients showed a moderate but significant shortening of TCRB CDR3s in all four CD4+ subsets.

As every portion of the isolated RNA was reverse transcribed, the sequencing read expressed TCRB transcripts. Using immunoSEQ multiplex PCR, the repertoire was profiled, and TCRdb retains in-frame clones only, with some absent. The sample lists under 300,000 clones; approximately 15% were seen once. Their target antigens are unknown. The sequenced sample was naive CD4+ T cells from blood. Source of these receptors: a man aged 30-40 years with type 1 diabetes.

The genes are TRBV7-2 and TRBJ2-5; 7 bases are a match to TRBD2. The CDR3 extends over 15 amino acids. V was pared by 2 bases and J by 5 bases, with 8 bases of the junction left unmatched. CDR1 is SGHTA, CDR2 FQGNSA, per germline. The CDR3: CASSLSPTSSETQYF. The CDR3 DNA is TGTGCCAGCAGCTTAAGCCCGACTAGCTCCGAGACCCAGTACTTC.

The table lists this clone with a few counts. In DNA form, the CDR3 reads TGCAGCGTTGAAACAGGCTACACTGAAGCTTTCTTT. Translating it yields CSVETGYTEAFF. The chain is built from TRBV29-1 and TRBJ1-1, with D possibly TRBD1 on 5 matching bases. CDR1 is SQVTM and CDR2 is ANQGSEA in the germline V gene. The length of the CDR3 is 12 residues. Trimming took 2 bases from V and 3 from J, leaving 7 bases between them.

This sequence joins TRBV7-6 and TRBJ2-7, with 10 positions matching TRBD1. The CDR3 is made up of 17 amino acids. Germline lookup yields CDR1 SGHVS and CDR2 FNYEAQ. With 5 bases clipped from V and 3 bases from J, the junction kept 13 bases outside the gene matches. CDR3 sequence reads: CASSQGYPGQGIYEQYF. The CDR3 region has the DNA TGTGCCAGCAGCCAAGGGTATCCGGGACAGGGGATCTACGAGCAGTACTTC.

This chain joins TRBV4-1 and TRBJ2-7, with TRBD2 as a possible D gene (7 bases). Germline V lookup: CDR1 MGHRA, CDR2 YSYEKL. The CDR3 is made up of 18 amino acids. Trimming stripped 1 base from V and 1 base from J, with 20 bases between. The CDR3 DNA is TGCGCCAGCAGCCAAGGAAGAAGGGGAGGGGGACCTTCCTACGAGCAGTACTTC. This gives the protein CASSQGRRGGGPSYEQYF.

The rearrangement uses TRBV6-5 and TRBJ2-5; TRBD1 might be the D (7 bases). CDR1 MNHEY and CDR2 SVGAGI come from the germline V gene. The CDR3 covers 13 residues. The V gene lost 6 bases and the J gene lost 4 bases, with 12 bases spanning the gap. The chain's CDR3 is CASRPGGRETQYF. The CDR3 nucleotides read TGTGCCAGCAGACCAGGGGGGCGAGAGACCCAGTACTTC.

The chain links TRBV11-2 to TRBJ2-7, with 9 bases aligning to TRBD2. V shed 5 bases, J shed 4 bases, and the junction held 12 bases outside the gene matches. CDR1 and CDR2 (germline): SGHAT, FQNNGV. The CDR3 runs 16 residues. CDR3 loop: CASSPAGGASKYEQYF. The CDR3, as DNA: TGTGCCAGCAGCCCAGCGGGGGGCGCATCAAAATACGAGCAGTACTTC.

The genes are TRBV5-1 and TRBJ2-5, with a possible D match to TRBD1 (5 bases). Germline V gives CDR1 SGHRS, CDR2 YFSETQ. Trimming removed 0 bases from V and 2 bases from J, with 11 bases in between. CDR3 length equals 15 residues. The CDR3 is CASSLERGLQETQYF. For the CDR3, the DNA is TGCGCCAGCAGCTTGGAAAGGGGCCTGCAAGAGACCCAGTACTTC.

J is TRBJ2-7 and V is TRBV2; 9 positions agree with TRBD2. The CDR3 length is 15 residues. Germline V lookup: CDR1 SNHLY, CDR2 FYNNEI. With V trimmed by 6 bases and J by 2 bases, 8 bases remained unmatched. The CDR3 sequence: CASRPGASGTYEQYF. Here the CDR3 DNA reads TGTGCCAGCAGGCCTGGGGCTAGCGGGACCTACGAGCAGTACTTC.